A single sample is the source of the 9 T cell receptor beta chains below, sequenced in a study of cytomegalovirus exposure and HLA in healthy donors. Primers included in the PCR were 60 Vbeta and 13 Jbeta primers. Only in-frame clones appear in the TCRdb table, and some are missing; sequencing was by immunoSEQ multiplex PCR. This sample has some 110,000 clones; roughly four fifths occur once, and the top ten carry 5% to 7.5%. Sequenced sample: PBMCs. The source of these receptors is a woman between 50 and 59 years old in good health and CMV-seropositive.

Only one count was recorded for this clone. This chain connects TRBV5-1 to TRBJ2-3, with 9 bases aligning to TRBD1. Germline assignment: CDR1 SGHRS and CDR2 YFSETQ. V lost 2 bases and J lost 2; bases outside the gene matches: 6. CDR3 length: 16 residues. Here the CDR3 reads CASSFLRDRVTDTQYF. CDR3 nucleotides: TGCGCCAGCAGCTTCCTACGGGACAGGGTCACAGATACGCAGTATTTT.

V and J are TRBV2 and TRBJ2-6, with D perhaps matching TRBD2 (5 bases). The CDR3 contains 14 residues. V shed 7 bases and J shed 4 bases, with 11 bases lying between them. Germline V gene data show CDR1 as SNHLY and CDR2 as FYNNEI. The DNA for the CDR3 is TGTGCCAGCACCCGGCCGGGAGGGGCCAACGTCCTGACTTTC. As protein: CASTRPGGANVLTF.

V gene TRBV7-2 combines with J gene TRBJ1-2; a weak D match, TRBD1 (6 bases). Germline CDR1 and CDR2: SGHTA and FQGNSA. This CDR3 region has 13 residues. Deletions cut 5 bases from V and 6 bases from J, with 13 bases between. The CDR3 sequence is CASSLNRVDGYTF. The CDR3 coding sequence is TGTGCCAGCAGCCTTAACAGGGTAGATGGCTACACCTTC.

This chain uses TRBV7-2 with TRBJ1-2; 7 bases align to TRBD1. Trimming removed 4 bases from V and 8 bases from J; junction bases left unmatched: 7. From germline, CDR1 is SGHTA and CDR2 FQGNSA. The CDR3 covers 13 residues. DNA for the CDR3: TGTGCCAGCAGCTCCTCGACAGGGATAGGCTACACCTTC. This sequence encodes CASSSSTGIGYTF.

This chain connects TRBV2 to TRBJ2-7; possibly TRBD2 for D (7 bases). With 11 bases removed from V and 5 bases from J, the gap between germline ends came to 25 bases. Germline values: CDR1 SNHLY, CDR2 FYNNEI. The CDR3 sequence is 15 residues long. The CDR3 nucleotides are TGTGCCGGCTCTGGGGGGGATACAGGGACCCACGAGCAGTACTTC. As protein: CAGSGGDTGTHEQYF.

Here the CDR3 DNA reads TGTGCCAGCAGCTACGTCCCCTACGAGCAGTACTTC. Translation gives CASSYVPYEQYF. The chain links TRBV11-2 to TRBJ2-5, with D uncertain. The J call may be wrong; the DNA end is better matched by TRBJ2-7. The CDR3 is 12 residues long. The V gene's germline CDR1 is SGHAT and CDR2 FQNNGV.

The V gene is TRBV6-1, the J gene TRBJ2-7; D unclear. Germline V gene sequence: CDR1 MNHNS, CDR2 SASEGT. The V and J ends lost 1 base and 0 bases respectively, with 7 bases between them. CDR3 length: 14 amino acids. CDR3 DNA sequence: TGTGCCAGCAGTGAAGTTCGCAGCTCCTACGAGCAGTACTTC. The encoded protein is CASSEVRSSYEQYF.

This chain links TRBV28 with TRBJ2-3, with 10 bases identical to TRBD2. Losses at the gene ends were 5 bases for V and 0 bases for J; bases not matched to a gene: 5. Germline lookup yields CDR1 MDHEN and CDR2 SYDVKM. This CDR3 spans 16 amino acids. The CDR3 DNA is TGTGCCAGCAGTCCAGCGGGAGGGACTAGCACAGATACGCAGTATTTT. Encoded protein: CASSPAGGTSTDTQYF.

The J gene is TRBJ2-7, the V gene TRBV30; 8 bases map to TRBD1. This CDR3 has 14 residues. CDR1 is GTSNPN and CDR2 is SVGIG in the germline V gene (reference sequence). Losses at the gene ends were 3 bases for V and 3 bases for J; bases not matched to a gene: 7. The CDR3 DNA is TGTGCCTGGAGAGAACAGGGGGTCAACTACGAGCAGTACTTC. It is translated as CAWREQGVNYEQYF.